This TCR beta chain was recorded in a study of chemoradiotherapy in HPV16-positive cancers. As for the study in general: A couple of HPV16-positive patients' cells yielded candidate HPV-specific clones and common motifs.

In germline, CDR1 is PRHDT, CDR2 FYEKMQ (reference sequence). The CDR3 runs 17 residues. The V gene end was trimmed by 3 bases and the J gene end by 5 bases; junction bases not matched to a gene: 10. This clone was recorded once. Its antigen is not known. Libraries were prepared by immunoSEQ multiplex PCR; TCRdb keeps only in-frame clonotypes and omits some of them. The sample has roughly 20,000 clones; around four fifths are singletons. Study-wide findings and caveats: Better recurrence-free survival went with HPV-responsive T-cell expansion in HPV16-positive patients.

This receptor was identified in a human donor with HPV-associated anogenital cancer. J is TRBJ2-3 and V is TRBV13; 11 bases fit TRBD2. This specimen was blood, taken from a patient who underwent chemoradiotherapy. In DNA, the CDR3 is TGTGCCAGCAGCTTTCGCGCTAGCGGGAGGTCGGGAGATACGCAGTATTTT. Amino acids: CASSFRASGRSGDTQYF.